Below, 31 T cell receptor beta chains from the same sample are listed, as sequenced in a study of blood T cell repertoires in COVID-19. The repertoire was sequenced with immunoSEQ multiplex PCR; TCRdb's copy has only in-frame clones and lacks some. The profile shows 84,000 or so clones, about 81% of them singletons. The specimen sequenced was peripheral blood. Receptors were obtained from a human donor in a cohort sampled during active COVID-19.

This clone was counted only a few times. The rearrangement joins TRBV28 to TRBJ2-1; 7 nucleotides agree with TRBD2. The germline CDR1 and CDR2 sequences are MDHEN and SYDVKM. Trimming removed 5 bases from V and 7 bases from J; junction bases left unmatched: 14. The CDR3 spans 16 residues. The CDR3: CASSLRLGGRWNEQFF. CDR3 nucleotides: TGTGCCAGCAGTCTCCGACTGGGGGGGAGGTGGAATGAGCAGTTCTTC. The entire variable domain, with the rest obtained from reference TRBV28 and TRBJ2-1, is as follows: DVKVTQSSRYLVKRTGEKVFLECVQDMDHENMFWYRQDPGLGLRLIYFSYDVKMKEKGDIPEGYSVSREKKERFSLILESASTNQTSMYLCASSLRLGGRWNEQFFGPGTRLTVL.

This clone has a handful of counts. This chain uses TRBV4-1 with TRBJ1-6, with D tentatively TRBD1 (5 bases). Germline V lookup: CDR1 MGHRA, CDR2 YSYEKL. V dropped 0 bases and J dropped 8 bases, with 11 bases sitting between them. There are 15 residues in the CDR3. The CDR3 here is CASSQEGRYYSPLHF. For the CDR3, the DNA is TGCGCCAGCAGCCAAGAGGGGCGATATTATTCACCCCTCCACTTT.

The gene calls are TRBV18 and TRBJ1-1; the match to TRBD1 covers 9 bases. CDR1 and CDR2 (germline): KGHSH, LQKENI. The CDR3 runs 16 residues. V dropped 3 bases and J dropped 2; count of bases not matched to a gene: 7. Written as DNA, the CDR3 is TGTGCCAGCTCACCCGGTTTGGACAGGGGTAACACTGAAGCTTTCTTT. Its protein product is CASSPGLDRGNTEAFF.

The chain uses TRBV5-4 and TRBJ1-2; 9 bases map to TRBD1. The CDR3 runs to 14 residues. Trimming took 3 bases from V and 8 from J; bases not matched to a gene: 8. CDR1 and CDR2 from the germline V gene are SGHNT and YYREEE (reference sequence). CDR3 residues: CASSSKQGAIGYTF. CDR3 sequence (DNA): TGTGCCAGCAGCTCTAAACAGGGGGCCATCGGCTACACCTTC. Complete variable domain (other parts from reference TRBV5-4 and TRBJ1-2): ETGVTQSPTHLIKTRGQQVTLRCSSQSGHNTVSWYQQALGQGPQFIFQYYREEENGRGNFPPRFSGLQFPNYSSELNVNALELDDSALYLCASSSKQGAIGYTFGSGTRLTVV.

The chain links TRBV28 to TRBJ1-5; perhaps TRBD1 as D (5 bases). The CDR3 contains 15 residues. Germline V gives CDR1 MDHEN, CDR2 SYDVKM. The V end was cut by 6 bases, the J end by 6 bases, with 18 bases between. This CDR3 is CASRTQGGGVQPQHF. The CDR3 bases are TGTGCCAGCAGAACTCAGGGAGGCGGGGTTCAGCCCCAGCATTTT.

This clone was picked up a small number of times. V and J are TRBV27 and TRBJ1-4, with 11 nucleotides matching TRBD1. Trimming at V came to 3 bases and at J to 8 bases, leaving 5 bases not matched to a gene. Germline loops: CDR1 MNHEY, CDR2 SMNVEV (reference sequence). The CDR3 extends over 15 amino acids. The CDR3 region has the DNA TGTGCCAGCAGTTTCCGGGACAGGGGGACCGAAAAACTGTTTTTT. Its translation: CASSFRDRGTEKLFF.

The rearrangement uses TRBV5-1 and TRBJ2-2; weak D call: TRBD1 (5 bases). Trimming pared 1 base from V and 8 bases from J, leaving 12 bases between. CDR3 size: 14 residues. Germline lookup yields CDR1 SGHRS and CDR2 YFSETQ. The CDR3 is CASSLTGASGELFF. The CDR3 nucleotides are TGCGCCAGCAGCTTGACTGGGGCTTCTGGGGAGCTGTTTTTT.

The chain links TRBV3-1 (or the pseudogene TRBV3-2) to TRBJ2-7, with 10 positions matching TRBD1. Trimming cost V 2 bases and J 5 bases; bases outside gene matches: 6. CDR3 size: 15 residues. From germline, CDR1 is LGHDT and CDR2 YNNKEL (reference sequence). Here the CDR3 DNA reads TGTGCCAGCAGCCAACTAGGACAGGGGGGCAACGAGCAGTACTTC. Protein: CASSQLGQGGNEQYF.

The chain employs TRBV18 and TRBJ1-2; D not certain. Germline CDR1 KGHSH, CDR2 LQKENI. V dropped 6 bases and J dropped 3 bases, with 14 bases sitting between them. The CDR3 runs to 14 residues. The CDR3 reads CASSGTDQHYGYTF. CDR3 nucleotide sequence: TGTGCCAGCTCCGGCACAGATCAACACTATGGCTACACCTTC.

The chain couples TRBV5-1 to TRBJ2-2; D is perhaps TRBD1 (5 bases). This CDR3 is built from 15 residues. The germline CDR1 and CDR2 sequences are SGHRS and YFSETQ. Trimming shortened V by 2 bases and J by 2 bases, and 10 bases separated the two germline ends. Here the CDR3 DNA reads TGCGCCAGCAGCTTTTTACGGACAAACACCGGGGAGCTGTTTTTT. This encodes CASSFLRTNTGELFF.

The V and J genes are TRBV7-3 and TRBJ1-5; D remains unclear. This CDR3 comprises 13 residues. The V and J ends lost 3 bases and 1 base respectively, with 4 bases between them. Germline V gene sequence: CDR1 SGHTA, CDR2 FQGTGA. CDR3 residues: CASSFGSNQPQHF. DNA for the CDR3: TGTGCCAGCAGCTTCGGGAGCAATCAGCCCCAGCATTTT. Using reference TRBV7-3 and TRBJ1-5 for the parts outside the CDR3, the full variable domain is GAGVSQTPSNKVTEKGKYVELRCDPISGHTALYWYRQSLGQGPEFLIYFQGTGAADDSGLPNDRFFAVRPEGSVSTLKIQRTERGDSAVYLCASSFGSNQPQHFGDGTRLSIL.

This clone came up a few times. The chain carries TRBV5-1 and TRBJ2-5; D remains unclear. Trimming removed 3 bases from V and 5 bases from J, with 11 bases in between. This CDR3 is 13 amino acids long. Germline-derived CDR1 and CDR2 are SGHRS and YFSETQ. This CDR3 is CASSSAVGETQYF. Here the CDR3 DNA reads TGCGCCAGCAGCTCAGCCGTCGGGGAGACCCAGTACTTC.

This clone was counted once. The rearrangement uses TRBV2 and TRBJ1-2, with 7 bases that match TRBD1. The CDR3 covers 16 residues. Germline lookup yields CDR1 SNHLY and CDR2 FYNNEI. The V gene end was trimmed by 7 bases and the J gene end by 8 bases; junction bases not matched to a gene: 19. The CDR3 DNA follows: TGTGCCAGCAATCTAGAGCCCCGACAGGGTTTCGGCGGCTACACCTTC. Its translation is CASNLEPRQGFGGYTF.

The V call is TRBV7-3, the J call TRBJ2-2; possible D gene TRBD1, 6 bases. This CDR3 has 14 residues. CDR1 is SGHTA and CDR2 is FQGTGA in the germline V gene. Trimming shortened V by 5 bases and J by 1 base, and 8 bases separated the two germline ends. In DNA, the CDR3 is TGTGCCAGCAGCAGGACAGTGAACACCGGGGAGCTGTTTTTT. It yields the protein CASSRTVNTGELFF.

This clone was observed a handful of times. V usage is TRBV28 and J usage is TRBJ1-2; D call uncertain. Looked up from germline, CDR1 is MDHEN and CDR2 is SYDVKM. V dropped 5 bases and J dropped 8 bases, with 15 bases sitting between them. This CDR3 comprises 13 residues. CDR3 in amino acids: CASSSGTGSGYTF. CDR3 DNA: TGTGCCAGCAGTAGCGGAACGGGGAGCGGCTACACCTTC.

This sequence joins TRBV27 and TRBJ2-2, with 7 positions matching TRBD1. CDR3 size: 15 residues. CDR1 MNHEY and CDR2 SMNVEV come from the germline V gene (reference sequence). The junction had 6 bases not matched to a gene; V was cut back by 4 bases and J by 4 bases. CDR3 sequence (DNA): TGTGCCAGCAGTTCGAACAGGGGTAGCACCGGGGAGCTGTTTTTT. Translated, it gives CASSSNRGSTGELFF.

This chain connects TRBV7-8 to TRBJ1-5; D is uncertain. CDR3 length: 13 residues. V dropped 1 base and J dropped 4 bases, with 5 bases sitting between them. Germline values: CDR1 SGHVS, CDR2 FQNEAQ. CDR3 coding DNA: TGTGCCAGCAGCTTAGTTCAGAATCAGCCCCAGCATTTT. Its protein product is CASSLVQNQPQHF.

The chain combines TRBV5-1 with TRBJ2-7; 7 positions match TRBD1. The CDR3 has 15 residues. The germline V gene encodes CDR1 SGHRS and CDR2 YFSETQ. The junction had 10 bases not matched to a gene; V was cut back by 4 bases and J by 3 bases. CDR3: CASSPGTEVGYEQYF. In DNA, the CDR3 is TGCGCCAGCAGCCCGGGGACAGAAGTGGGCTACGAGCAGTACTTC.

CDR3 protein: CASSLRNSGGGTDTQYF. In DNA, the CDR3 is TGTGCCAGCAGCCTCCGCAATAGCGGGGGGGGTACAGATACGCAGTATTTT. The chain is built from TRBV3-1 (or the pseudogene TRBV3-2) and TRBJ2-3, with 11 bases fitting TRBD2. The CDR3 spans 17 residues. Losses at the gene ends were 4 bases for V and 3 bases for J; bases not matched to a gene: 9. Per the germline V gene, CDR1 is LGHDT and CDR2 is YNNKEL (reference sequence).

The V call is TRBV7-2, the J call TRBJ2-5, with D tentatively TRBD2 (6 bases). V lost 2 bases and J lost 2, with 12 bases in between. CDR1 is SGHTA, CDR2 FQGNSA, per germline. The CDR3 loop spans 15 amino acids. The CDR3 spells CASSLSGRGQETQYF. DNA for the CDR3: TGTGCCAGCAGCTTAAGTGGGCGGGGACAAGAGACCCAGTACTTC.

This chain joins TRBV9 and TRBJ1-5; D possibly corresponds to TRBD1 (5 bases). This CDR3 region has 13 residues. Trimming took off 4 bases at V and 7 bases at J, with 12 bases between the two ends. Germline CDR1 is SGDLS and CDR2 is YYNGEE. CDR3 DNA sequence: TGTGCCAGCAGCTTCGGAGGGGTGCAGCCCCAGCATTTT. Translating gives CASSFGGVQPQHF.

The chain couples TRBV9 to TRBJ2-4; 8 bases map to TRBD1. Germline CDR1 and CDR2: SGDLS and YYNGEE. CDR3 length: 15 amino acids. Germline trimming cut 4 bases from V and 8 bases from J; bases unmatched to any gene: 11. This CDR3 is CASSTRRDRSDIQYF. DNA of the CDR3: TGTGCCAGCAGCACCCGTAGGGACAGGTCGGACATTCAGTACTTC.

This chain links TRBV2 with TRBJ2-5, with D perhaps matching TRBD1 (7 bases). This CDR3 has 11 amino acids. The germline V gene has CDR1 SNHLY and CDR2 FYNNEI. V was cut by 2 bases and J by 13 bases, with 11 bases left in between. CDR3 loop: CASSEYQGGYF. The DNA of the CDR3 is TGTGCCAGCAGTGAATACCAGGGGGGGTACTTC.

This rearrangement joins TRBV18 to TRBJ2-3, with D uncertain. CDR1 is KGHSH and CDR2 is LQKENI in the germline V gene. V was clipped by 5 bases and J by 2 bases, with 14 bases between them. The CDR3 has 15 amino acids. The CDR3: CASSSLPIPTDTQYF. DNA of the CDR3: TGTGCCAGCTCATCGCTACCGATCCCCACAGATACGCAGTATTTT.

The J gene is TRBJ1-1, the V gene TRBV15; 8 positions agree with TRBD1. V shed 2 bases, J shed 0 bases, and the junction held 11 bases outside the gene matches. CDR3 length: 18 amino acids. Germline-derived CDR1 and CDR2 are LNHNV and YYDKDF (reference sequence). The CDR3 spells CATSRPHSWTGLNTEAFF. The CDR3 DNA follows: TGTGCCACCAGCAGACCTCACTCTTGGACAGGGCTGAACACTGAAGCTTTCTTT.

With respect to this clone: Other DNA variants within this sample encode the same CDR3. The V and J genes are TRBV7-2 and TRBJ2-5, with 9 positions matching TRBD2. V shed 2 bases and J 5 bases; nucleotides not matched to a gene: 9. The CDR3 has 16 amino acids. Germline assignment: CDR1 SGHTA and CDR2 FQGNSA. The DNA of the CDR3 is TGTGCCAGCAGCTTAATGGGCGGGGGGGGGAGGGAGACCCAGTACTTC. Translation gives CASSLMGGGGRETQYF.

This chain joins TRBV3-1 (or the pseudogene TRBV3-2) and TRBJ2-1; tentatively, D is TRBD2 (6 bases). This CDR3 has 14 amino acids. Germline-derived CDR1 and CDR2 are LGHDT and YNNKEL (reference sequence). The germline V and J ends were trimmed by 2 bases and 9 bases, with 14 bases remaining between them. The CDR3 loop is CASSQMDYSIEQFF. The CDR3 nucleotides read TGTGCCAGCAGCCAAATGGACTATTCGATTGAGCAGTTCTTC.

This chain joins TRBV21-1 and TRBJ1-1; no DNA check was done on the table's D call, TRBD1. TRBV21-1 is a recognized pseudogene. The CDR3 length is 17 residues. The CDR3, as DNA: TGTGCCAGCAGCAAACGGGACCCGGGACAGTTGAACACTGAAGCTTTCTTT. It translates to CASSKRDPGQLNTEAFF.

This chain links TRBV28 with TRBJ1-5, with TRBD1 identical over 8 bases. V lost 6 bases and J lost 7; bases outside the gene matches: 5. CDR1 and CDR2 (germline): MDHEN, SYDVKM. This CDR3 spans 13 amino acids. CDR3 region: CASRAGGRQPQHF. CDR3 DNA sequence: TGTGCCAGCAGAGCAGGGGGCCGGCAGCCCCAGCATTTT.

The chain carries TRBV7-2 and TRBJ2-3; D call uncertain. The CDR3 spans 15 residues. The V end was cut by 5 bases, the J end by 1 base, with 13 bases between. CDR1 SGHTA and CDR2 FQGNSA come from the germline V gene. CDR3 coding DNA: TGTGCCAGCAGCCGCCGGGTAGCCGGCACAGATACGCAGTATTTT. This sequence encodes CASSRRVAGTDTQYF.

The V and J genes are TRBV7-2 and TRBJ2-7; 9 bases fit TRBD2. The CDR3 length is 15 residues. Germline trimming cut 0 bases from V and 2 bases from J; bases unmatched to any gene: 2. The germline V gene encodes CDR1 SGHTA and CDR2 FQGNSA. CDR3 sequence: CASSLAGLATYEQYF. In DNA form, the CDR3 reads TGTGCCAGCAGCTTAGCGGGACTAGCAACCTACGAGCAGTACTTC.